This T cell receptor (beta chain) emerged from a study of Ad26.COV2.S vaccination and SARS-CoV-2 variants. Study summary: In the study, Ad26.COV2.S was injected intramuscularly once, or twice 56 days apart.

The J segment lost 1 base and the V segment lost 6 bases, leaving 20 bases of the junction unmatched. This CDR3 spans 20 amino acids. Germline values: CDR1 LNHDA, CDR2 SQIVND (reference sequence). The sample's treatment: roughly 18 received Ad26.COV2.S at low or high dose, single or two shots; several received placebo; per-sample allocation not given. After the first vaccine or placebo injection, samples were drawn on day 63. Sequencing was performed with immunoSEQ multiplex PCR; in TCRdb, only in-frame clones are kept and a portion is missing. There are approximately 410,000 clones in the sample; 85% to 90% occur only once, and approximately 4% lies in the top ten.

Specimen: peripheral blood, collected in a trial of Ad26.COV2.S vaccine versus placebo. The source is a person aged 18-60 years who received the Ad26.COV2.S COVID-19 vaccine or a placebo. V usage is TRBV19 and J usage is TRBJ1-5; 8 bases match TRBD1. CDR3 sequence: CASSTTPTTGEKLSNQPQHF. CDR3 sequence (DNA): TGTGCCAGTAGCACGACTCCGACGACAGGGGAAAAATTGAGCAATCAGCCCCAGCATTTT.